This T cell receptor (beta chain) is drawn from a study of T cell changes during pregnancy in multiple sclerosis. Assay used: immunoSEQ multiplex PCR; TCRdb lists only in-frame clones, some missing. This table holds 95,000 to 110,000 clones, roughly 90% found once. The ends were cut back, 3 bases at V and 5 bases at J, with 14 bases in the middle. The CDR3 has 15 residues. The germline CDR1 and CDR2 sequences are SGHTA and FQGTGA. The source was peripheral blood, collected in the third trimester of pregnancy. This sequence was found in a female donor in good health, enrolled as a control in a pregnancy study. This rearrangement joins TRBV7-3 to TRBJ2-1; weak D call: TRBD2 (7 bases). Here the CDR3 reads CASSFSGGPDNEQFF. The DNA for the CDR3 is TGTGCCAGCAGCTTTTCGGGGGGCCCTGACAATGAGCAGTTCTTC.